These 18 T cell receptor beta chains came from one sample sequenced in a study of blood T cell repertoires in COVID-19. Using immunoSEQ multiplex PCR, the repertoire was profiled, and TCRdb retains in-frame clones only, with some absent. Here the sample spans under 200,000 clones, about 90% being singletons. Sequences were obtained from peripheral blood. These receptor sequences come from a man between 35 and 55 years old with active or convalescent COVID-19.

The genes are TRBV5-4 and TRBJ2-3, with 10 bases fitting TRBD2. Germline V gene data show CDR1 as SGHNT and CDR2 as YYREEE (reference sequence). The CDR3 contains 18 residues. J lost 0 bases, V lost 1 base, and 8 bases had no gene match. The CDR3 coding sequence is TGTGCCAGCAGCTTGAGGTCTAGCGGGGGACCTAGCACAGATACGCAGTATTTT. It encodes CASSLRSSGGPSTDTQYF.

V gene TRBV7-6 combines with J gene TRBJ2-3; the D gene is possibly TRBD2 (5 bases). Trimming took 1 base from V and 6 from J, leaving 11 bases between them. The CDR3 has 14 amino acids. The germline CDR1 and CDR2 sequences are SGHVS and FNYEAQ. CDR3 amino acids: CASSLGGKGDTQYF. The CDR3 bases are TGTGCCAGCAGCTTAGGAGGGAAGGGTGATACGCAGTATTTT.

The gene calls are TRBV6-5 and TRBJ1-1; TRBD1 matches 7 bases. The CDR3 extends over 14 amino acids. Trimming cost V 6 bases and J 4 bases; bases outside gene matches: 8. Germline CDR1 is MNHEY and CDR2 is SVGAGI. CDR3 residues: CASRNTAGGTEAFF. CDR3 in DNA: TGTGCCAGCAGGAACACTGCAGGGGGCACTGAAGCTTTCTTT.

The genes are TRBV18 and TRBJ1-4, with 10 nucleotides matching TRBD1. The CDR3 contains 16 residues. V was clipped by 6 bases and J by 0 bases; unmatched bases: 4. The germline gives CDR1 KGHSH, CDR2 LQKENI. In nucleotides, the CDR3 is TGTGCCAGCTCGCGGACAGGGGGTGCAACTAATGAAAAACTGTTTTTT. It yields the protein CASSRTGGATNEKLFF.

The chain couples TRBV6-1 to TRBJ2-2, with 8 positions matching TRBD1. Per the germline V gene, CDR1 is MNHNS and CDR2 is SASEGT. Unmatched junction bases numbered 3, after V lost 3 bases and J lost 3 bases. The CDR3 consists of 15 residues. CDR3 sequence (DNA): TGTGCCAGCAGTGAGGACAGGGCCTACACCGGGGAGCTGTTTTTT. Protein: CASSEDRAYTGELFF.

The J gene is TRBJ1-1, the V gene TRBV10-3; the D gene is possibly TRBD1 (5 bases). The germline CDR1 and CDR2 sequences are ENHRY and SYGVKD. V was trimmed by 8 bases and J by 5 bases, leaving 15 bases between them. This CDR3 spans 13 amino acids. The CDR3 reads CAIGPDSVTEAFF. Written as DNA, the CDR3 is TGTGCCATCGGACCCGACAGCGTGACTGAAGCTTTCTTT.

This clone occurred a few times. This chain connects TRBV6-4 to TRBJ1-3, with D perhaps matching TRBD1 (5 bases). Trimming cost V 6 bases and J 11 bases, with 17 bases left between them. Germline V gene sequence: CDR1 MRHNA, CDR2 SNTAGT. The CDR3 has 13 residues. The CDR3, as DNA: TGTGCCAGCAGCCCCGACCTGGGGCAACCCATATATTTT. This codes for CASSPDLGQPIYF.

This clone was found once. The CDR3 DNA is TGTGCCAGCAGCTTAGGGAGGCCTAATGAGCAGTTCTTC. Protein product: CASSLGRPNEQFF. This chain uses TRBV13 with TRBJ2-1; D is undetermined. V gave up 0 bases and J gave up 7 bases, with 7 bases separating them. CDR3 length: 13 residues. The germline gives CDR1 PRHDT, CDR2 FYEKMQ (reference sequence). The full variable domain, rest sourced from reference TRBV13 and TRBJ2-1, is AAGVIQSPRHLIKEKRETATLKCYPIPRHDTVYWYQQGPGQDPQFLISFYEKMQSDKGSIPDRFSAQQFSDYHSELNMSSLELGDSALYFCASSLGRPNEQFFGPGTRLTVL.

CDR3 DNA sequence: TGTGCCAGTAGTCCCGAGACAGGGTTAATTGGTGACATTCAGTACTTC. Its translation is CASSPETGLIGDIQYF. The chain uses TRBV19 and TRBJ2-4; 7 nucleotides agree with TRBD1. Germline CDR1 is LNHDA and CDR2 is SQIVND (reference sequence). The CDR3 covers 16 residues. V trimming: 5 bases; J trimming: 8 bases; junction bases outside the gene matches: 15.

The CDR3 is CASSRGEGGNTIYF. CDR3 coding DNA: TGTGCCAGCAGTCGGGGGGAGGGTGGAAACACCATATATTTT. The rearrangement uses TRBV6-5 and TRBJ1-3, with D maybe TRBD1 (5 bases). V dropped 5 bases and J dropped 3 bases, with 11 bases sitting between them. The CDR3 is made up of 14 amino acids. Germline V gene lookup returns CDR1 MNHEY and CDR2 SVGAGI.

The chain uses TRBV27 and TRBJ2-5, with a weak D call TRBD2 (6 bases). V was trimmed by 3 bases and J by 5 bases, leaving 10 bases between them. This CDR3 is built from 13 residues. Germline values: CDR1 MNHEY, CDR2 SMNVEV (reference sequence). CDR3 protein: CASSFGGKETQYF. The CDR3 DNA is TGTGCCAGCAGTTTTGGGGGGAAGGAGACCCAGTACTTC.

The CDR3 here is CASTEMRVNTGELFF. CDR3 sequence (DNA): TGTGCCAGCACTGAGATGAGGGTAAACACCGGGGAGCTGTTTTTT. The chain is built from TRBV2 and TRBJ2-2; D is possibly TRBD2 (5 bases). Germline V lookup: CDR1 SNHLY, CDR2 FYNNEI. V lost 7 bases and J lost 2, with 14 bases in between. The CDR3 is made up of 15 amino acids.

The chain joins TRBV6-5 to TRBJ2-1, with 10 bases lining up with TRBD2. The CDR3 is 13 amino acids. V lost 7 bases and J lost 6; bases outside the gene matches: 3. Germline-derived CDR1 and CDR2 are MNHEY and SVGAGI. The chain's CDR3 is CASTGLAANEQFF. CDR3 nucleotides: TGTGCCAGCACCGGACTAGCGGCCAATGAGCAGTTCTTC.

About this clone: One junction end disagrees with the germline gene, perhaps due to a read error. The chain uses TRBV11-2 and TRBJ1-4; tentatively, D is TRBD1 (6 bases). Germline CDR1 reads SGHAT; CDR2 reads FQNNGV. CDR3 size: 15 residues. The CDR3 DNA is TGTGCCAGCAGTTTAGGGGGGGTTATCAATGAAAAACTGTTTTTT. Encoded protein: CASSLGGVINEKLFF.

The rearrangement links TRBV19 to TRBJ2-2, with D hard to call. CDR1 is LNHDA, CDR2 SQIVND, per germline (reference sequence). V shed 1 base and J shed 1 base, with 7 bases lying between them. The CDR3 totals 15 residues. The CDR3 DNA is TGTGCCAGTAGTATAGTAAGCCGGAACACCGGGGAGCTGTTTTTT. This translates into CASSIVSRNTGELFF.

The J gene is TRBJ2-4, the V gene TRBV10-3; 9 positions match TRBD2. The CDR3 contains 15 residues. J was trimmed by 12 bases and V by 2 bases; bases with no gene match: 11. The V gene's germline CDR1 is ENHRY and CDR2 SYGVKD. The CDR3 coding sequence is TGTGCCATCAGTGAGGAGGGTAGCGGGGGCCGGGCTCAGTACTTC. Amino acids: CAISEEGSGGRAQYF.

The chain carries TRBV6-5 and TRBJ2-5; 7 bases are a match to TRBD2. Germline CDR1 reads MNHEY; CDR2 reads SVGAGI. The CDR3 runs 13 residues. The junction had 4 bases not matched to a gene; V was cut back by 6 bases and J by 3 bases. In nucleotides, the CDR3 is TGTGCCAGCAGCCCCAGCGGGGAAGAGACCCAGTACTTC. Its protein is CASSPSGEETQYF.

The chain has TRBV7-6 and TRBJ2-1; TRBD2 matches 11 bases. Germline CDR1 is SGHVS and CDR2 is FNYEAQ. J gave up 3 bases and V 0 bases, and 4 bases lay outside the gene matches. This CDR3 comprises 17 residues. Here the CDR3 reads CASSLANLAGGYNEQFF. The CDR3 DNA is TGTGCCAGCAGCTTAGCGAACCTAGCGGGGGGCTACAATGAGCAGTTCTTC.